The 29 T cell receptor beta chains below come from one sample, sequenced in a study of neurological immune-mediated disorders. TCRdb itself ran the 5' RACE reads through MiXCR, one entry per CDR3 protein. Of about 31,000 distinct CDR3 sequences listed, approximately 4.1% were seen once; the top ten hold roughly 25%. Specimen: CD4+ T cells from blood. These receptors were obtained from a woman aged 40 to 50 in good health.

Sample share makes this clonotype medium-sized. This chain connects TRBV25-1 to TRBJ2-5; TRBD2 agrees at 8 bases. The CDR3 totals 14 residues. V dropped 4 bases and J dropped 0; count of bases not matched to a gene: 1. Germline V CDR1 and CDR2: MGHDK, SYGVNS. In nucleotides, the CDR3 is TGTGCCAGCAGTGTAGCGGGGTACCAAGAGACCCAGTACTTC. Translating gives CASSVAGYQETQYF.

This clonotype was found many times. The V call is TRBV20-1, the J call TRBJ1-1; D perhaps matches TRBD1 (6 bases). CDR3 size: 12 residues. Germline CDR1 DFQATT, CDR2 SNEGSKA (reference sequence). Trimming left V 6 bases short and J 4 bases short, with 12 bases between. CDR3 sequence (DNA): TGCAGTGCCCAGCAGGGGAGCACTGAAGCTTTCTTT. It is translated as CSAQQGSTEAFF.

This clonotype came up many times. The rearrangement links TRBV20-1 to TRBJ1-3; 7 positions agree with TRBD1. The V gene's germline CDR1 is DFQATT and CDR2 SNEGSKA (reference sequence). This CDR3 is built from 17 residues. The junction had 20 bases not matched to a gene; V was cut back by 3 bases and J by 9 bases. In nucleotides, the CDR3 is TGCAGTGCTAGCGCCCAGGGGACAGTCAGCGGGTATGGCACCATATATTTT. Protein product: CSASAQGTVSGYGTIYF.

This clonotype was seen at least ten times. The CDR3 reads CATSDTYGTGDTQYF. The CDR3 region has the DNA TGTGCCACCAGTGACACCTACGGGACCGGGGATACGCAGTATTTT. This chain uses TRBV24-1 with TRBJ2-3; D may correspond to TRBD1 or TRBD2 (5 bases each). Germline-derived CDR1 and CDR2 are KGHDR and SFDVKD. Trimming shortened V by 4 bases and J by 6 bases, and 16 bases separated the two germline ends. The CDR3 contains 15 residues.

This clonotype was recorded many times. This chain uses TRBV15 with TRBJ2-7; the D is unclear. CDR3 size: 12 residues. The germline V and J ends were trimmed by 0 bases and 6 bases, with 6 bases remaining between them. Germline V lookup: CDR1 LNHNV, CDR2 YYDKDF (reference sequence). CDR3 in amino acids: CATSRDAREQYF. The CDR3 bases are TGTGCCACCAGCAGAGACGCCCGCGAGCAGTACTTC. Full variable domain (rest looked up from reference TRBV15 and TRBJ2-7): DAMVIQNPRYQVTQFGKPVTLSCSQTLNHNVMYWYQQKSSQAPKLLFHYYDKDFNNEADTPDNFQSRRPNTSFCFLDIRSPGLGDTAMYLCATSRDAREQYFGPGTRLTVT.

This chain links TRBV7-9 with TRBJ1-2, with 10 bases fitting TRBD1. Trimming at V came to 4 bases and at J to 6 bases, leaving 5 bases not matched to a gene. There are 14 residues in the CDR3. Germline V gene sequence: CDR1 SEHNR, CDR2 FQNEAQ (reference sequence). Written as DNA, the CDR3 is TGTGCCAGCAGCTCTTGGGACAGGGGTCATGGCTACACCTTC. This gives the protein CASSSWDRGHGYTF.

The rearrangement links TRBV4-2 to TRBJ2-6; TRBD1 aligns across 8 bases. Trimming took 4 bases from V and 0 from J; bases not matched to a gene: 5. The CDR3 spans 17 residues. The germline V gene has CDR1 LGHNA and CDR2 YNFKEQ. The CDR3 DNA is TGTGCCAGCAGCCGACAGGGGCTTAGCTCTGGGGCCAACGTCCTGACTTTC. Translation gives CASSRQGLSSGANVLTF.

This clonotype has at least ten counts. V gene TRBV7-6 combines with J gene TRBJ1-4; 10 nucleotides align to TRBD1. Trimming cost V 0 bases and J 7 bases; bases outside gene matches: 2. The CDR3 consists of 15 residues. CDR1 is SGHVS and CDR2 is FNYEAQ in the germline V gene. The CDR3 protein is CASSLARDRGEKLFF. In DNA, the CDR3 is TGTGCCAGCAGCTTAGCCCGGGACAGGGGTGAAAAACTGTTTTTT.

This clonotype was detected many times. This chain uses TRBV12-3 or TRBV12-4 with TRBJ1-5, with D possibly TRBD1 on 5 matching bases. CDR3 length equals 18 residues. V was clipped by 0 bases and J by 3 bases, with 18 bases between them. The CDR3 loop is CASSLAQPGRGFNQPQHF. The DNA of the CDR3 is TGTGCCAGCAGTTTAGCGCAACCCGGTCGGGGGTTCAATCAGCCCCAGCATTTT.

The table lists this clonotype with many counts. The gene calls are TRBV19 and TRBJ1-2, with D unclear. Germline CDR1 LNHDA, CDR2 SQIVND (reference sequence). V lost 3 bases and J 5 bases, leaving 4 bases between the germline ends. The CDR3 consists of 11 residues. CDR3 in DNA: TGTGCCAGTAGTATGGTTTATGGCTACACCTTC. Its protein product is CASSMVYGYTF. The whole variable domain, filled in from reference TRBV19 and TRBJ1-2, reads DGGITQSPKYLFRKEGQNVTLSCEQNLNHDAMYWYRQDPGQGLRLIYYSQIVNDFQKGDIAEGYSVSREKKESFPLTVTSAQKNPTAFYLCASSMVYGYTFGSGTRLTVV.

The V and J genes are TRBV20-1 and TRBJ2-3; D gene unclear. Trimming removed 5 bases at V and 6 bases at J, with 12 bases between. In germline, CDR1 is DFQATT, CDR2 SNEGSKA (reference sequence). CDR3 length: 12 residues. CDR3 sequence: CSAGPSGDTQYF. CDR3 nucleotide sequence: TGCAGTGCTGGCCCGTCCGGGGATACGCAGTATTTT.

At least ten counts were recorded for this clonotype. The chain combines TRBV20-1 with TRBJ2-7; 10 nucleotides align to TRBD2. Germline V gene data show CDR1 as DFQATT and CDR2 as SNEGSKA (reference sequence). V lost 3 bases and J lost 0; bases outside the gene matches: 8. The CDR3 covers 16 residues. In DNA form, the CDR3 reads TGCAGTGCTAGTAGGCCTAGCGGGGGAAGCTCCTACGAGCAGTACTTC. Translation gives CSASRPSGGSSYEQYF.

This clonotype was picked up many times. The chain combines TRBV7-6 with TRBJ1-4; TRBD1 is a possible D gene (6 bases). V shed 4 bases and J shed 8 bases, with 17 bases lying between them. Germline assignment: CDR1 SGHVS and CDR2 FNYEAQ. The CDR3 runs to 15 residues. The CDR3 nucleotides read TGTGCCAGCAGCTCCCGACAGGAGTTAAAAGAAAAACTGTTTTTT. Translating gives CASSSRQELKEKLFF.

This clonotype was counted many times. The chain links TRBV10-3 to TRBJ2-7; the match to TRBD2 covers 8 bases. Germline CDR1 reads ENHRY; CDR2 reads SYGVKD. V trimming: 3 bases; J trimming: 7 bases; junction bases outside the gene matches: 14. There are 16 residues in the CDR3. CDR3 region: CAISDSEGAGVQEQYF. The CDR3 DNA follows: TGTGCCATCAGTGACTCCGAGGGAGCGGGAGTGCAAGAGCAGTACTTC.

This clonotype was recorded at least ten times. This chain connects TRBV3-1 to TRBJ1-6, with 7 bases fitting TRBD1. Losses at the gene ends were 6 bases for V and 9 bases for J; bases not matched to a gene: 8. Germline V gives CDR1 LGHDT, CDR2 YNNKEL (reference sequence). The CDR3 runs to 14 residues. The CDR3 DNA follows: TGTGCCAGCAGTCCTCCAGGGGGTAGTTCACCCCTCCACTTT. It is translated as CASSPPGGSSPLHF.

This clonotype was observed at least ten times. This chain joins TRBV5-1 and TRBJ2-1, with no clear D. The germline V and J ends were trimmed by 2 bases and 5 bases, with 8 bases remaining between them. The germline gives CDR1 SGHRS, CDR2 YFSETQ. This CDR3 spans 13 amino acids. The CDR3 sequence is CASSFRADNEQFF. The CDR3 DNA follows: TGCGCCAGCAGCTTCCGGGCAGACAATGAGCAGTTCTTC. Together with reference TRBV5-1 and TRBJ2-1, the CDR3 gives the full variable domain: KAGVTQTPRYLIKTRGQQVTLSCSPISGHRSVSWYQQTPGQGLQFLFEYFSETQRNKGNFPGRFSGRQFSNSRSEMNVSTLELGDSALYLCASSFRADNEQFFGPGTRLTVL.

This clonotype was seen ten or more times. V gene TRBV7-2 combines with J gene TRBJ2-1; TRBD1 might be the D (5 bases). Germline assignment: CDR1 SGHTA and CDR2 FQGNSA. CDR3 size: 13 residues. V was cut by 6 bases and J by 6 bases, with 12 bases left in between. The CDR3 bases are TGTGCCAGCAGATCCCAGGGCACCAATGAGCAGTTCTTC. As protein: CASRSQGTNEQFF. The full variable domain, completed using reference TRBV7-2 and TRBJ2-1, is GAGVSQSPSNKVTEKGKDVELRCDPISGHTALYWYRQSLGQGLEFLIYFQGNSAPDKSGLPSDRFSAERTGGSVSTLTIQRTQQEDSAVYLCASRSQGTNEQFFGPGTRLTVL.

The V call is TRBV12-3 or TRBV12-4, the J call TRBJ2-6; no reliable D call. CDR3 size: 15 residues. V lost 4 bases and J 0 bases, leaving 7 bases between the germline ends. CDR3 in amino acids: CASSYGFSGANVLTF. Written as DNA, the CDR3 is TGTGCCAGCAGTTATGGGTTCTCTGGGGCCAACGTCCTGACTTTC.

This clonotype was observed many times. CDR3 DNA: TGCGCCAGCAGCTTGGCCCCGACAGGGAATACTGAAGCTTTCTTT. This sequence encodes CASSLAPTGNTEAFF. J is TRBJ1-1 and V is TRBV5-1; 7 nucleotides agree with TRBD1. Unmatched junction bases numbered 7, after V lost 0 bases and J lost 5 bases. There are 15 residues in the CDR3. Germline CDR1 SGHRS, CDR2 YFSETQ.

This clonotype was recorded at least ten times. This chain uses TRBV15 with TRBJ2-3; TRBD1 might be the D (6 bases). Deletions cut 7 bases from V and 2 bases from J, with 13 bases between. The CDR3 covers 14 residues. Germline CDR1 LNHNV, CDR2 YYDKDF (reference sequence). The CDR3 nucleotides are TGTGCCACCAACCCACAGGGTTTCACAGATACGCAGTATTTT. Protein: CATNPQGFTDTQYF.

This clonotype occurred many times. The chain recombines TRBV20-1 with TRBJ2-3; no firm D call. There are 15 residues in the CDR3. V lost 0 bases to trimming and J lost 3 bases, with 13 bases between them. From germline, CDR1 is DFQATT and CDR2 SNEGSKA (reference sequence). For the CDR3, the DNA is TGCAGTGCTAGAGATCGTAGGCTACCAACAGATACGCAGTATTTT. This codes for CSARDRRLPTDTQYF.

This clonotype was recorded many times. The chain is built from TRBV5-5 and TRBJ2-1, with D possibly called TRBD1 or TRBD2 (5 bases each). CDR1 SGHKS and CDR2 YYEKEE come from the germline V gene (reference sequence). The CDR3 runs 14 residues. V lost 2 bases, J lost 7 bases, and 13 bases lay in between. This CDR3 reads CASSFTGRWNEQFF. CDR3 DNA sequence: TGTGCCAGCAGCTTTACGGGGCGTTGGAATGAGCAGTTCTTC.

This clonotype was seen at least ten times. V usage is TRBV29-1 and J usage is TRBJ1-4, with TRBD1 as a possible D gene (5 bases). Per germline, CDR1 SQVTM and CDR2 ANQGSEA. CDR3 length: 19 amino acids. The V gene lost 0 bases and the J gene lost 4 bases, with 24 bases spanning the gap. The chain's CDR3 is CSVEEASRGPTSNNEKLFF. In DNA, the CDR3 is TGCAGCGTTGAAGAAGCGTCTAGGGGACCGACATCTAATAATGAAAAACTGTTTTTT.

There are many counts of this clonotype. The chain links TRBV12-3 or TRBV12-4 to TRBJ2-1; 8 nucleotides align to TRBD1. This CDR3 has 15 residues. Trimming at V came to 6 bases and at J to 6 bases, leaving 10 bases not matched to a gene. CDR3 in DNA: TGTGCCAGCAGCCTAGACAGGGGCCTCGTCAATGAGCAGTTCTTC. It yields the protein CASSLDRGLVNEQFF.

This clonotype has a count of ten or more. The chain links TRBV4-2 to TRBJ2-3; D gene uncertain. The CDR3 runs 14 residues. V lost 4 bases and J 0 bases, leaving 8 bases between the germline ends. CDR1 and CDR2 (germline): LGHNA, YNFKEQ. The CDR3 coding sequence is TGTGCCAGCAGCCGAACCGACAGCACAGATACGCAGTATTTT. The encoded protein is CASSRTDSTDTQYF.

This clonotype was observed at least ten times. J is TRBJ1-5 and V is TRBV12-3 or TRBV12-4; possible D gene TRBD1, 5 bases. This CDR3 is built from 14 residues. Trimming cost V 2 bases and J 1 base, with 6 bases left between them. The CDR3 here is CASSLRQSNQPQHF. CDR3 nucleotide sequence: TGTGCCAGCAGTTTACGACAGAGCAATCAGCCCCAGCATTTT.

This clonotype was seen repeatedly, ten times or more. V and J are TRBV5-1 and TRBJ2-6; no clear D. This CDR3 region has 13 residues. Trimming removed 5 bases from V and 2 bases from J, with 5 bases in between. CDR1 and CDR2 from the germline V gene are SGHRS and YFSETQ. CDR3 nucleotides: TGCGCCAGCAGGGCAACTGGGGCCAACGTCCTGACTTTC. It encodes CASRATGANVLTF.

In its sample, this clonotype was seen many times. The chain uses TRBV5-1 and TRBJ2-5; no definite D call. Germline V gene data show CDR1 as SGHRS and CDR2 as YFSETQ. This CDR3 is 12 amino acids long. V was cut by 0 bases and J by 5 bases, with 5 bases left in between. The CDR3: CASSLAGETQYF. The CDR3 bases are TGCGCCAGCAGCTTGGCCGGGGAGACCCAGTACTTC.

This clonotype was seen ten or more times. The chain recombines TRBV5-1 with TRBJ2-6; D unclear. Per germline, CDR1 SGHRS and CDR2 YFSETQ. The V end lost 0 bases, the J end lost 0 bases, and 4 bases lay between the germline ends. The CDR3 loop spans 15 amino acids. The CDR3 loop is CASSLGDSGANVLTF. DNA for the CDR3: TGCGCCAGCAGCTTGGGTGACTCTGGGGCCAACGTCCTGACTTTC.